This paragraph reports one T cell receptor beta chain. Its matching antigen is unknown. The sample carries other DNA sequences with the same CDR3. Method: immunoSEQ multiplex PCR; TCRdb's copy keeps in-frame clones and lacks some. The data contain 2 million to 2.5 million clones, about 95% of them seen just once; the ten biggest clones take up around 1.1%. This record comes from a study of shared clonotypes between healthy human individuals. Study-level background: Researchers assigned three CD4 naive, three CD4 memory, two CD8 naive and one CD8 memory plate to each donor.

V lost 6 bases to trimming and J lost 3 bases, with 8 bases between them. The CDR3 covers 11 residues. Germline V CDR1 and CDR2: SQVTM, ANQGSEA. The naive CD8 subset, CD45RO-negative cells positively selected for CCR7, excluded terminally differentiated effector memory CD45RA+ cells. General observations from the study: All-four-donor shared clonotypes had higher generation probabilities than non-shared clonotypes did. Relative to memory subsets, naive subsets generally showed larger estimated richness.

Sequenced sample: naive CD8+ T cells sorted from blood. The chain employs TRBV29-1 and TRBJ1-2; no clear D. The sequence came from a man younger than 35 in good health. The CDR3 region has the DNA TGCAGCGTAGCCGGGGACTATGGCTACACCTTC. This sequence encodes CSVAGDYGYTF.